This T cell receptor beta chain is drawn from a study of blood T cell repertoires in COVID-19. Using immunoSEQ multiplex PCR, the repertoire was profiled, and TCRdb retains in-frame clones only, with some absent. Among about 120,000 clones listed, just under 90% were seen once. Germline V gene sequence: CDR1 SGHTA, CDR2 FQGNSA. Trimming pared 8 bases from V and 3 bases from J, leaving 13 bases between. The CDR3 consists of 13 residues. The material sequenced was peripheral blood. The chain is built from TRBV7-2 and TRBJ1-2; maybe TRBD1 (6 bases). The clonotype originates from a woman in her forties or fifties with acute or convalescent COVID-19. The CDR3 bases are TGTGCCAGCCTAAGGGACACGGACTATGGCTACACCTTC. Translation: CASLRDTDYGYTF.